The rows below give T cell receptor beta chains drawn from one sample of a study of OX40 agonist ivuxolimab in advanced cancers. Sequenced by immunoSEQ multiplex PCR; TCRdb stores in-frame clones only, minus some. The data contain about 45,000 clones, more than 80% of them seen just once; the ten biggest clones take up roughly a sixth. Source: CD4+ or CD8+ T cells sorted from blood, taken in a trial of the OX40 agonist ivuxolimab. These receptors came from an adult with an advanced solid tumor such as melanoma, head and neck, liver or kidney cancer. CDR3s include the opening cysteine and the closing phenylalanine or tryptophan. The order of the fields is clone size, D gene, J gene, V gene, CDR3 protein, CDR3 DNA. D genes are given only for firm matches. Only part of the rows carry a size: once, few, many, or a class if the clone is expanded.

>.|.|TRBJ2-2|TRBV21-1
CASSRPRLAGVTGELFF
TGTGCCAGCAGCAGGCCTAGGCTAGCGGGAGTCACCGGGGAGCTGTTTTTT
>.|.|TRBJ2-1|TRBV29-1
CSVEESSYNEQFF
TGCAGCGTTGAGGAGAGCTCCTACAATGAGCAGTTCTTC
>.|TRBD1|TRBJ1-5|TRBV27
CASSPRQGSQPQHF
TGTGCCAGCAGTCCCCGACAGGGCAGTCAGCCCCAGCATTTT
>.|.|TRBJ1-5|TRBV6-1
CASKKEDLAGQPQHF
TGTGCCAGCAAAAAAGAGGACCTTGCGGGTCAGCCCCAGCATTTT
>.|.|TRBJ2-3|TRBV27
CASRPSVDTQYF
TGTGCCAGCAGACCGTCAGTCGATACGCAGTATTTT
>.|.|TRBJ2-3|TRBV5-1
CASSFLGGVEDTQYF
TGCGCCAGCAGCTTTCTAGGGGGGGTTGAGGATACGCAGTATTTT
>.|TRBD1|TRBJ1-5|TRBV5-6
CASSMTGQGSQPQHF
TGTGCCAGCAGCATGACGGGACAGGGGAGTCAGCCCCAGCATTTT
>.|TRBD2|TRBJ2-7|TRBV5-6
CASSLELAGGPAYYEQYF
TGTGCCAGCAGCTTGGAACTAGCGGGAGGGCCCGCATACTACGAGCAGTACTTC
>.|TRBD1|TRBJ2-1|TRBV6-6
CASRDRGRDNEQFF
TGTGCCAGCAGAGACAGGGGGCGTGACAATGAGCAGTTCTTC
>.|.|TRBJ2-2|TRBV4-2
CASSPGNTGELFF
TGTGCCAGCAGCCCGGGGAACACCGGGGAGCTGTTTTTT
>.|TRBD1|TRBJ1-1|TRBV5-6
CASSSWTGEAFF
TGTGCCAGCAGCTCCTGGACAGGTGAAGCTTTCTTT
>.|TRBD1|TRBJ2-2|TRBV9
CASSVPRTGGTGELFF
TGTGCCAGCAGCGTACCTAGGACAGGGGGCACCGGGGAGCTGTTTTTT
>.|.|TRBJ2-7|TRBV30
CAWDVVGGPYEQYF
TGTGCCTGGGATGTAGTGGGGGGTCCCTACGAGCAGTACTTC
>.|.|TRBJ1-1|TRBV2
CASGLAHNTEAFF
TGTGCCAGCGGCTTGGCACATAACACTGAAGCTTTCTTT
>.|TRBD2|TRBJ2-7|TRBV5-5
CASSSIAGGYEQYF
TGTGCCAGCAGCTCCATAGCGGGAGGCTACGAGCAGTACTTC
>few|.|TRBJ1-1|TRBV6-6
CATSGKVAEAFF
TGTGCCACCTCAGGGAAAGTAGCTGAAGCTTTCTTT
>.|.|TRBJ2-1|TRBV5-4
CASSTGTSLFF
TGTGCCAGCAGCACCGGGACTTCGCTGTTCTTC
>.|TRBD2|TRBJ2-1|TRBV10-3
CAITDVLAGVGYEQFF
TGTGCCATCACAGATGTTCTAGCGGGAGTAGGTTATGAGCAGTTCTTC
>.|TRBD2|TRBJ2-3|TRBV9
CASSVEGLVRGTDTQYF
TGTGCCAGCAGCGTAGAGGGACTAGTTCGTGGCACAGATACGCAGTATTTT
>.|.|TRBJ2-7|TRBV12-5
CASGLVTGGPNSYEQYF
TGTGCTAGTGGTTTGGTGACGGGGGGCCCCAACTCCTACGAGCAGTACTTC
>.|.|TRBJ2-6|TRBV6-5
CASSYSGYGANVLTF
TGTGCCAGCAGTTACTCAGGTTATGGGGCCAACGTCCTGACTTTC
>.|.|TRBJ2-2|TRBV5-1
CASSFVTSIEVGELFF
TGCGCCAGCAGCTTTGTGACTAGTATTGAGGTCGGGGAGCTGTTTTTT
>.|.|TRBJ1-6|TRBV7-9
CASSRGASVSYNSPLHF
TGTGCCAGCAGCCGGGGGGCTTCGGTCTCCTATAATTCACCCCTCCACTTT
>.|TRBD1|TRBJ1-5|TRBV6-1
CASSWGQGAIWPQHF
TGTGCCAGCAGTTGGGGACAGGGGGCGATATGGCCCCAGCATTTT
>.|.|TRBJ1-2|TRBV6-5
CASSYNEGSYGYTF
TGTGCCAGCAGTTACAATGAGGGCTCCTATGGCTACACCTTC
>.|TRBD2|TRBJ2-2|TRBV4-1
CASSPSTSGGTGELFF
TGCGCCAGCAGCCCCTCTACGAGCGGGGGGACCGGGGAGCTGTTTTTT
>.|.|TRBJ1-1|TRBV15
CATSSGDTEAFF
TGTGCCACCAGCAGCGGGGACACTGAAGCTTTCTTT
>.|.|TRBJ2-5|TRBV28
CASTGLALQETQYF
TGTGCCTCCACCGGGCTAGCCCTTCAAGAGACCCAGTACTTC
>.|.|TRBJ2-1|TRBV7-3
CASSLRGEDYNEQFF
TGTGCCAGCAGCTTAAGGGGGGAAGACTACAATGAGCAGTTCTTC
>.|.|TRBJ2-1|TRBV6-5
CASSPIGGYNVQFF
TGTGCCAGCAGTCCGATCGGAGGGTACAATGTGCAGTTCTTC
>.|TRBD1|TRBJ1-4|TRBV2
CASWVDRATNEKLFF
TGTGCCAGTTGGGTGGACAGGGCAACTAATGAAAAACTGTTTTTT
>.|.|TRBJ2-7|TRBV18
CASSPPKVVGEQYF
TGTGCCAGCTCACCACCAAAGGTTGTCGGCGAGCAGTACTTC
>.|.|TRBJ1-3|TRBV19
CASSIDHGISGNTIYF
TGTGCCAGTAGTATAGATCACGGGATCTCTGGAAACACCATATATTTT
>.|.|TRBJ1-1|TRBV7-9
CASSLWEHEAFF
TGTGCCAGCAGCTTATGGGAGCACGAAGCTTTCTTT
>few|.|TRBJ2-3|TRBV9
CASSASKSDTQYF
TGTGCCAGCAGCGCCTCGAAGTCAGATACGCAGTATTTT
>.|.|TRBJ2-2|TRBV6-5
CASSYSVETNTGELFF
TGTGCCAGCAGTTACTCGGTGGAAACGAACACCGGGGAGCTGTTTTTT
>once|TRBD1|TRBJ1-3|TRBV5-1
CASSLRGQGSGNTIYF
TGCGCCAGCAGCTTGAGGGGACAGGGCTCTGGAAACACCATATATTTT
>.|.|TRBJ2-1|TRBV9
CASSVGYSGNEQFF
TGTGCCAGCAGCGTAGGGTACAGTGGGAATGAGCAGTTCTTC
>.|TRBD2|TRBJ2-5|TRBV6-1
CASTSGGQETQYF
TGTGCCAGCACTAGCGGGGGCCAAGAGACCCAGTACTTC
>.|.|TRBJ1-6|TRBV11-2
CASSFGVTLHF
TGTGCCAGCAGCTTTGGGGTGACCCTCCACTTT
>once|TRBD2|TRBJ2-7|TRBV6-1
CASLGTSSNEQYF
TGTGCCTCTTTAGGGACTAGCTCCAACGAGCAGTACTTC
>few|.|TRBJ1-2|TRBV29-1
CSAGSAIYGYTF
TGCAGCGCGGGGTCGGCTATCTATGGCTACACCTTC
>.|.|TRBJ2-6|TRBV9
CASSPTGSSGANVLTF
TGTGCCAGCAGCCCTACAGGAAGCTCTGGGGCCAACGTCCTGACTTTC
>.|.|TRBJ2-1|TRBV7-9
CASSSRAAYNEQFF
TGTGCCAGCAGTTCTAGGGCCGCCTACAATGAGCAGTTCTTC
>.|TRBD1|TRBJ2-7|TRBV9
CASSPGTVRAYEQYF
TGTGCCAGCAGCCCCGGGACAGTTCGGGCCTACGAGCAGTACTTC
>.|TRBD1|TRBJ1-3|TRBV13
CASMGIRGISGNTIYF
TGTGCCAGCATGGGTATCAGGGGGATCTCTGGAAACACCATATATTTT
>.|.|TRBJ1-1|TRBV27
CASLSAYEAFF
TGTGCCAGCCTCTCGGCCTATGAAGCTTTCTTT
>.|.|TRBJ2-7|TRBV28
CASQVGYEQYF
TGTGCCAGCCAAGTAGGGTACGAGCAGTACTTC
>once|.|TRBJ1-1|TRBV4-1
CASSQSLQGGAFF
TGCGCCAGCAGCCAATCATTGCAGGGTGGCGCTTTCTTT
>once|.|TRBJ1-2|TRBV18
CASSPSGQSGSGYTF
TGTGCCAGCTCACCCTCCGGACAGTCGGGGAGTGGCTACACCTTC
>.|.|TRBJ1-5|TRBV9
CASSVGAGQPQHF
TGTGCCAGCAGCGTAGGCGCAGGGCAGCCCCAGCATTTT
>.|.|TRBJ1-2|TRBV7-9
CASSSPGAKSNYGYTF
TGTGCCAGCAGCTCCCCGGGGGCGAAATCTAACTATGGCTACACCTTC
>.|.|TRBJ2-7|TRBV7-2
CASSPLDRPYEQYF
TGTGCCAGCAGCCCGCTCGACCGGCCCTACGAGCAGTACTTC
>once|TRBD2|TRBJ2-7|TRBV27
CASSSLFSGRRGYEQYF
TGTGCCAGCAGTTCCCTCTTCAGCGGGAGACGGGGCTACGAGCAGTACTTC
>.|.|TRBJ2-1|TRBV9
CASSVALSGTLDNEQFF
TGTGCCAGCAGCGTAGCCCTTTCGGGGACCTTGGACAATGAGCAGTTCTTC
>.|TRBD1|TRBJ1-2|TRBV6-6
CASSYPQGSIYGYTF
TGTGCCAGCAGTTACCCACAGGGGTCTATCTATGGCTACACCTTC
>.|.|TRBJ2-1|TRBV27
CASSLRRSGGEQFF
TGTGCCAGCAGTTTAAGGAGGTCCGGCGGTGAGCAGTTCTTC
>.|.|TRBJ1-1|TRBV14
CASSGGMNTEAFF
TGTGCCAGCAGTGGCGGGATGAACACTGAAGCTTTCTTT
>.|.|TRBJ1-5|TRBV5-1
CASSLRGGGNQPQHF
TGCGCCAGCAGCTTGAGAGGGGGAGGCAATCAGCCCCAGCATTTT